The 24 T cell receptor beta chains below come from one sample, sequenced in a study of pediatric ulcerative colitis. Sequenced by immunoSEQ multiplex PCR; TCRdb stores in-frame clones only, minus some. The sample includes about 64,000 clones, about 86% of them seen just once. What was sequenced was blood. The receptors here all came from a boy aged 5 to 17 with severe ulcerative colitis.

In DNA, the CDR3 is TGTGCCAGCAGCGTAGTTTGTGCGGGGATAATTTTTAAGTACTTC. Protein product: CASSVVCAGIIFKYF. J is TRBJ2-4 and V is TRBV9; possibly TRBD2 for D (6 bases). The CDR3 length is 15 residues. Germline V gene data show CDR1 as SGDLS and CDR2 as YYNGEE. V shed 0 bases and J shed 14 bases, with 21 bases lying between them.

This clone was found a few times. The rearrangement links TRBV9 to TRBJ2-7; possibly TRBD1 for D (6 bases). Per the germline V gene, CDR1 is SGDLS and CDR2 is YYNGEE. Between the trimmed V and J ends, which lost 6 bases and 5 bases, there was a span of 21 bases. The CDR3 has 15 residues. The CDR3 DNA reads TGTGCCAGCACCGATCAGGACAGCCAGCAGGACGAGCAGTACTTC. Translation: CASTDQDSQQDEQYF. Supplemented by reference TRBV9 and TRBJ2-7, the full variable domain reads DSGVTQTPKHLITATGQRVTLRCSPRSGDLSVYWYQQSLDQGLQFLIQYYNGEERAKGNILERFSAQQFPDLHSELNLSSLELGDSALYFCASTDQDSQQDEQYFGPGTRLTVT.

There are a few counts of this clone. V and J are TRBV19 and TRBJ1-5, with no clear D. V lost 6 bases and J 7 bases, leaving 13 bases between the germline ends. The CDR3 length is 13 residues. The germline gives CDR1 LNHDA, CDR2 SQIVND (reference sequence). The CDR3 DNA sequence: TGTGCCAGTAGACCAGAATTGGACCAGCCCCAGCATTTT. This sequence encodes CASRPELDQPQHF.

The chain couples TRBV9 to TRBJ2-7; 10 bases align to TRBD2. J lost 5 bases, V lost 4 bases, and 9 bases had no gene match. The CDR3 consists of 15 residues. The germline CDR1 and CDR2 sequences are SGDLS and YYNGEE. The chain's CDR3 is CASSPSASGSDEQYF. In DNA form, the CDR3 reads TGTGCCAGCAGCCCCAGTGCTAGCGGGAGCGACGAGCAGTACTTC.

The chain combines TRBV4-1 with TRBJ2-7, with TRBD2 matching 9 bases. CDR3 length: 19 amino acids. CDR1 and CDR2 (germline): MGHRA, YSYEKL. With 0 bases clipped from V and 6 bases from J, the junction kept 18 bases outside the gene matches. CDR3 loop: CASSQEWAGGTLLLGEQYF. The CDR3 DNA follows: TGCGCCAGCAGCCAAGAATGGGCGGGGGGGACGTTGCTTCTCGGCGAGCAGTACTTC.

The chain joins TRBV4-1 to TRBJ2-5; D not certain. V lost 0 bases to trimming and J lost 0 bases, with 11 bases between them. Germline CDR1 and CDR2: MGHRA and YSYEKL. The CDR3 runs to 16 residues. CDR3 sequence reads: CASSQDRGPNQETQYF. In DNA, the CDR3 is TGCGCCAGCAGCCAAGATCGTGGACCGAACCAAGAGACCCAGTACTTC.

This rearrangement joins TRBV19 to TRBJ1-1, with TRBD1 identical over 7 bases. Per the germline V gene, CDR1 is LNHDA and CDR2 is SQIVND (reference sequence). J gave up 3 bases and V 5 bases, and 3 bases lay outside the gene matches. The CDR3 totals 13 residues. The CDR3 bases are TGTGCCAGTAGTGCCGACAGGGACACTGAAGCTTTCTTT. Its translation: CASSADRDTEAFF.

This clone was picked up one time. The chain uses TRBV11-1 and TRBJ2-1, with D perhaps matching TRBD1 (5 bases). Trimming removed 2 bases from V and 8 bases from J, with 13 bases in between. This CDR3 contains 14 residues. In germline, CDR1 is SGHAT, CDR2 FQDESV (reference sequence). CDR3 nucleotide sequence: TGTGCCAGCAGCTTACAGCTCAGGGTGGATGAGCAGTTCTTC. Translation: CASSLQLRVDEQFF.

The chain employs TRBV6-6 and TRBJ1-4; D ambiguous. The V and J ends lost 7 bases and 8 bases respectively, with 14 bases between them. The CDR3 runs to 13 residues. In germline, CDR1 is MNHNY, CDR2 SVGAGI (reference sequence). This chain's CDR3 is CASKQPVSEKLFF. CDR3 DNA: TGTGCCAGCAAACAGCCAGTTTCCGAAAAACTGTTTTTT.

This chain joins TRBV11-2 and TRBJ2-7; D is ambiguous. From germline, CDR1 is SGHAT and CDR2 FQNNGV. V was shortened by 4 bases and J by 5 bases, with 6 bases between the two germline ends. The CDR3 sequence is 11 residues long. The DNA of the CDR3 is TGTGCCAGCAGCTGGGATAACGAGCAGTACTTC. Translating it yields CASSWDNEQYF.

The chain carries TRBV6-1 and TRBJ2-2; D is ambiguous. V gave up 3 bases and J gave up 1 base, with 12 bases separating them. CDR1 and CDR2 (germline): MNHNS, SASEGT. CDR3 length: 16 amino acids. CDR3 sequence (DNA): TGTGCCAGCAGTGATTGGTATAGATTGAACACCGGGGAGCTGTTTTTT. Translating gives CASSDWYRLNTGELFF.

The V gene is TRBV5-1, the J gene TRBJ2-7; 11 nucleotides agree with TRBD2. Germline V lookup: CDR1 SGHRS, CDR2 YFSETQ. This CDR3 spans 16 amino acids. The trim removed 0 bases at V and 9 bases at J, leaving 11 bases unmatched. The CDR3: CASSLAPGTSGTVQYF. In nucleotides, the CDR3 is TGCGCCAGCAGCTTGGCGCCCGGGACTAGCGGTACCGTGCAGTACTTC.

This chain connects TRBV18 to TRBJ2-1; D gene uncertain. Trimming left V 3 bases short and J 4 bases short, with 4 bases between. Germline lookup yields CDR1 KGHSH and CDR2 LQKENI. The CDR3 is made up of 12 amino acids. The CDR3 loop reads CASSPPYNEQFF. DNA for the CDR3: TGTGCCAGCTCACCGCCGTACAATGAGCAGTTCTTC.

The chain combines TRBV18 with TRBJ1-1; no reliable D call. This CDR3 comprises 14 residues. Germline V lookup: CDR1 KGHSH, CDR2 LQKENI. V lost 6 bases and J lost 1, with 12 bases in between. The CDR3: CASSAVSTNTEAFF. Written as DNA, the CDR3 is TGTGCCAGCTCGGCAGTGTCGACGAACACTGAAGCTTTCTTT.

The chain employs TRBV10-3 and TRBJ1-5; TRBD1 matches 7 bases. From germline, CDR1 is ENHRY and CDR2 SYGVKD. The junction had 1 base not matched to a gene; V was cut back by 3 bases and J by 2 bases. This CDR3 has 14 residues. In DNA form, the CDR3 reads TGTGCCATCAGTGAAACAGGGGGCAATCAGCCCCAGCATTTT. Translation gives CAISETGGNQPQHF.

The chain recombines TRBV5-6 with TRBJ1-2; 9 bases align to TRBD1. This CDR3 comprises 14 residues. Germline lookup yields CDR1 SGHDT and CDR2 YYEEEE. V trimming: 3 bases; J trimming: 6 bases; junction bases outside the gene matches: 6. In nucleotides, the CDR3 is TGTGCCAGCAGCTCCGACAGGGGGAGGAATGGCTACACCTTC. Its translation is CASSSDRGRNGYTF. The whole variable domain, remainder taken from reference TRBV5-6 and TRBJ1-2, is DAGVTQSPTHLIKTRGQQVTLRCSPKSGHDTVSWYQQALGQGPQFIFQYYEEEERQRGNFPDRFSGHQFPNYSSELNVNALLLGDSALYLCASSSDRGRNGYTFGSGTRLTVV.

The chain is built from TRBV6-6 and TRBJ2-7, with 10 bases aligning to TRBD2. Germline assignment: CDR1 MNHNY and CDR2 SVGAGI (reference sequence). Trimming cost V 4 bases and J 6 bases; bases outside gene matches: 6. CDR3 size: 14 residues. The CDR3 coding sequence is TGTGCCAGCAGTTTCCTAGCGGGAGTGGGCGAGCAGTACTTC. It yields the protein CASSFLAGVGEQYF.

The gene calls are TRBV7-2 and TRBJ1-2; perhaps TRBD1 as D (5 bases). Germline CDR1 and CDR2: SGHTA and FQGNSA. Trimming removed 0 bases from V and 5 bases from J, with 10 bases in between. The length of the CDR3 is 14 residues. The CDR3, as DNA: TGTGCCAGCAGCTTAGCCCCAGGGCTTTATGGCTACACCTTC. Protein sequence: CASSLAPGLYGYTF.

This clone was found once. This chain's CDR3 is CAWSGQGPYEQYF. Here the CDR3 DNA reads TGTGCCTGGAGTGGGCAGGGTCCCTACGAGCAGTACTTC. The rearrangement uses TRBV30 and TRBJ2-7, with a tentative D call TRBD1 (5 bases). The CDR3 is made up of 13 amino acids. The V end lost 1 base, the J end lost 2 bases, and 9 bases lay between the germline ends. CDR1 and CDR2 from the germline V gene are GTSNPN and SVGIG (reference sequence).

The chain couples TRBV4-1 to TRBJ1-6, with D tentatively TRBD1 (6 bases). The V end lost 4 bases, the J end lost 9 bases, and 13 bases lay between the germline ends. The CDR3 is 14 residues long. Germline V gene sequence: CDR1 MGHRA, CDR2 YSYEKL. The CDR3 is CASSLATQGSPLHF. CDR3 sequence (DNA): TGCGCCAGCAGCCTGGCCACACAGGGTTCACCCCTCCACTTT.

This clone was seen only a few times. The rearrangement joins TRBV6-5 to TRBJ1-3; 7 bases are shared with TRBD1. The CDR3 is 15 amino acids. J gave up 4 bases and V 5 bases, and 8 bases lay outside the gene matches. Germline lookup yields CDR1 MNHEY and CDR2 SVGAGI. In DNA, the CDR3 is TGTGCCAGCAGTCCCCAGGGGGGTAAAGGAAACACCATATATTTT. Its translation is CASSPQGGKGNTIYF.

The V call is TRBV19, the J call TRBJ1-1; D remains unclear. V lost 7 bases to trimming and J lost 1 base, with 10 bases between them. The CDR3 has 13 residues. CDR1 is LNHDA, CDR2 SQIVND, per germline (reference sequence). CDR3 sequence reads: CASNKVENTEAFF. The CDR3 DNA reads TGTGCCAGTAATAAGGTGGAGAACACTGAAGCTTTCTTT.

The CDR3 DNA is TGTGCCAGCAGTTGGGGCAGGCTCCGCTCCTACGAGCAGTACTTC. This gives the protein CASSWGRLRSYEQYF. The chain combines TRBV27 with TRBJ2-7; tentative D call: TRBD1 (5 bases). This CDR3 is built from 15 residues. Germline V lookup: CDR1 MNHEY, CDR2 SMNVEV (reference sequence). V lost 4 bases and J lost 0, with 13 bases in between.

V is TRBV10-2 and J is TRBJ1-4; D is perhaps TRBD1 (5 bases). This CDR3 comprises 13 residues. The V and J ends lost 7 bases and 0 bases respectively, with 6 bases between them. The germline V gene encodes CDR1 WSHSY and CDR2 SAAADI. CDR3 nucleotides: TGCGCCAGCACGACAGCAACTAATGAAAAACTGTTTTTT. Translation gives CASTTATNEKLFF.